This TCR beta chain is from a study of T cell changes during pregnancy in multiple sclerosis. CDR1 is SGHNT and CDR2 is YYREEE in the germline V gene (reference sequence). This CDR3 has 16 amino acids. With V trimmed by 4 bases and J by 7 bases, 13 bases remained unmatched. Measured with immunoSEQ multiplex PCR; TCRdb has only the in-frame clones, and not every one. Of roughly 80,000 clones listed, under 95% are singletons. The chain links TRBV5-4 to TRBJ2-5; 10 bases match TRBD1. The sequencing here drew on peripheral blood, taken before pregnancy. The TCR comes from a female donor with multiple sclerosis, enrolled in a pregnancy study. The DNA of the CDR3 is TGTGCCAGCAGCCCTCTACCCGGGACAGGGGTTGGGACCCAGTACTTC. Its protein is CASSPLPGTGVGTQYF.